This TCR beta chain is from a study of blood T cell repertoires in COVID-19. The overall study: Two negative PCRs, clearance, or symptom resolution characterized the recovered Cohort 3 donors.

Per the original data handling: Researchers report that nucleated cell counts were estimated from reference gene primer amplification. The assay was immunoSEQ multiplex PCR, and TCRdb's table has in-frame clones only and misses some. V, J and clone size derive from that table, while D and trimming were established from the DNA sequence. The profile shows around 360,000 clones, about 90% of them singletons. Participants spanned ages about 18 to 100 years and resided in fewer than 30 US areas. This clonotype was obtained from a middle-aged man in a cohort exposed to, infected with or recovered from COVID-19 (not recorded which). What was sequenced was PBMCs or T cells enriched from blood (not recorded which).

CDR3: CASKKLDSQGSYTF. The CDR3, as DNA: TGTGCCAGCAAAAAATTGGACAGCCAAGGAAGCTACACCTTC. The chain recombines TRBV6-5 with TRBJ1-2; possibly TRBD1 for D (6 bases). CDR3 length: 14 amino acids. The germline V gene has CDR1 MNHEY and CDR2 SVGAGI. The V gene lost 7 bases and the J gene lost 9 bases, with 21 bases spanning the gap.